This TCR beta chain was observed in a study of shared clonotypes between healthy human individuals. Overall study results and limits: At large depth, rarefaction still showed sorted-subset sequencing to be incomplete.

This clone came up a few times. Its target is not known. The germline gives CDR1 SNHLY, CDR2 FYNNEI. With 7 bases removed from V and 4 bases from J, the gap between germline ends came to 10 bases. The CDR3 has 12 amino acids. All donors were healthy HIV-negative adults lacking recent acute infections or vaccinations. Only in-frame clones appear in the TCRdb table, and some are missing; sequencing was by immunoSEQ multiplex PCR. The table includes under 750,000 clones, roughly two thirds detected once. The sequence derives from a woman aged 30 to 39 in good health. The sample comprised memory CD4+ T cells sorted from blood. The subset here: CD45RA-negative fraction. This sequence joins TRBV2 and TRBJ1-2; tentatively, D is TRBD1 (5 bases). The CDR3 loop reads CASTGGGYGYTF. In DNA form, the CDR3 reads TGTGCCAGCACGGGGGGAGGCTATGGCTACACCTTC.